This is a list of T cell receptor beta chains from one sample in a study of metastatic and nonmetastatic thyroid tumors. TCRdb re-called the PCR reads through MiXCR. The sample has under 55,000 clones, approximately 19% seen once. Sequencing used blood. All receptors come from a female donor with papillary thyroid cancer or a benign thyroid nodule (not recorded which). Some clones in this sample may be carry-over from other donors' samples. CDR3s leave out the opening cysteine and the closing phenylalanine or tryptophan. Expanded clones get a size class; other rows say once, few or many, or leave the size out.

clone_size v_call cdr3_length cdr3_aa
many TRBV25-1 15 ASSVNRLAGEADTQY
many TRBV28 12 AIRGGGGRDEQY
many TRBV10-3 16 AISEPGVAGGLGDTQY
many TRBV28 10 ASSLRQIGYT
many TRBV7-8 16 ASSHEPGTWTVDSPLH
many TRBV29-1 11 SVGQVNTGELF
many TRBV27 15 ASRDSKPGTGVNEQY
NA TRBV28 10 ASGTGGQPPH
NA TRBV2 12 ASSEYGTGREQY
few TRBV12-3/TRBV12-4 11 ASSLATNSPLH
many TRBV11-2 14 ASRRDGGRMNTEAF
many TRBV4-2 15 ASRDRTSHSANYGYT
many TRBV5-5 11 ASSGSSTDTQY
many TRBV29-1 11 SVETGLGGEQF
NA TRBV6-1 15 ASSEVRGLAVGETQY
many TRBV19 12 ASSISGRFETQY
many TRBV29-1 10 SVTVMNTEAF
many TRBV10-2 12 ASREGQVRQPQH
once TRBV7-6 14 ASSLVPGQGTGELF
many TRBV11-2 15 ASSLRRWDRGTYEQY
NA TRBV5-6 9 ASSFHTEAF
many TRBV7-9 13 ASRSLGGFTDTQY
NA TRBV10-2 14 ASSDRRGSSYNEQF
many TRBV28 10 ASSGGGREQY
many TRBV5-6 11 ASSFRPTDPQF
many TRBV9 11 ASSVGGTDWQY
many TRBV6-2/TRBV6-3 12 ASRGSLPSYEQY
NA TRBV20-1 13 SASPSGRPDYEQY
NA TRBV5-1 16 ASSLPLGLTGNLYEQY
NA TRBV27 12 ASKKGGLNYGYT
many TRBV11-3 16 ASSMTSGRVIFNNEQF
NA TRBV9 13 ASSVGGTEYSEQF
NA TRBV11-2 17 ASSLLRGTGGRLNTEAF
NA TRBV12-3/TRBV12-4 15 ASSHPSSVRIPYEQY
NA TRBV6-2/TRBV6-3 16 ASSHSWRGGTLYNEQF
many TRBV29-1 9 SVPSENTIY
many TRBV7-9 11 ASTLRGLTGYT
many TRBV5-4 15 ASSFEPQGDLTYEQY
few TRBV19 12 ASSPGRLVDEQF
NA TRBV3-1 14 ASSQGLGVLGGELF
many TRBV28 13 ASSLWGAGAEKLF
few TRBV10-1 11 ASWYREAGELF
many TRBV20-1 15 SATSFRLAGYSDTQY
many TRBV20-1 13 SMIWGRGQGGELF
many TRBV4-2 14 ASSQDYGRVHREQY
many TRBV7-9 17 ASSLGMLSASGSHNEQF
NA TRBV20-1 12 SARDGSSLETQY
many TRBV20-1 11 SATGTGNEKLF
once TRBV20-1 9 SARTTYEQY